Below are 9 T cell receptor beta chains sequenced from a single sample in a study of tumor and adjacent non-tumor tissue in lung cancer. A modified ARM-PCR protocol with three rounds of nested PCR amplified TCRbeta. A single record per CDR3 protein comes from TCRdb applying MiXCR to the multiplex PCR reads. The data hold about 200,000 distinct CDR3 sequences, with roughly 70% observed a single time. The template was RNA from unsorted bulk tissue. Sequenced input: lung tumor tissue. Source of these receptors: a man in his fifties or sixties with non-small cell lung cancer.

Note on this clonotype: One end of the junction varies from germline; a read error may be responsible. This chain uses TRBV5-6 with TRBJ2-7, with 8 bases that match TRBD2. Germline assignment: CDR1 SGHDT and CDR2 YYEEEE. This CDR3 has 15 amino acids. CDR3 sequence reads: CANSLVDLLAGERYF. The CDR3 DNA is TGTGCCAACAGCCTTGTGGACCTGCTAGCGGGCGAGCGGTACTTC. Based on the CDR3 plus reference TRBV5-6 and TRBJ2-7, the full variable domain is DAGVTQSPTHLIKTRGQQVTLRCSPKSGHDTVSWYQQALGQGPQFIFQYYEEEERQRGNFPDRFSGHQFPNYSSELNVNALLLGDSALYLCANSLVDLLAGERYFGPGTRLTVT.

For this clonotype: Because the CDR3 is missing its conserved closing phenylalanine or tryptophan, this is likely a read error. The rearrangement joins TRBV13 to TRBJ2-2; no definite D call. This CDR3 is 12 amino acids long. Germline V gene data show CDR1 as PRHDT and CDR2 as FYEKMQ (reference sequence). With 5 bases removed from V and 8 bases from J, the gap between germline ends came to 9 bases. In DNA form, the CDR3 reads TGTGCCAGCAGCCGGCCGGCTGGGGAGCTGTTTTAT. Translating gives CASSRPAGELFY.

This clonotype showed up just once. A much larger clone differs from this one at a single base, so this may be a read error. This chain uses TRBV6-1 with TRBJ1-1; a possible D gene is TRBD1 (5 bases). CDR1 and CDR2 (germline): MNHNS, SASEGT. The CDR3 runs 14 residues. The CDR3 region is CVSSEPRVNTEAFF. The DNA of the CDR3 is TGTGTCAGCAGTGAACCCAGGGTGAACACTGAAGCTTTCTTT.

This clonotype was picked up a small number of times. This chain links TRBV5-4 with TRBJ2-7; D not certain. Trimming cost V 4 bases and J 4 bases, with 15 bases left between them. CDR1 is SGHNT, CDR2 YYREEE, per germline (reference sequence). The CDR3 loop spans 14 amino acids. The DNA of the CDR3 is TGTGCCAGCAGCCCCATGGATCGCGTTTACGAGCAGTACTTC. Translated, it gives CASSPMDRVYEQYF.

The V and J genes are TRBV19 and TRBJ2-7; 8 positions agree with TRBD1. V lost 1 base and J lost 1; bases outside the gene matches: 0. There are 14 residues in the CDR3. Germline V gives CDR1 LNHDA, CDR2 SQIVND (reference sequence). CDR3 in DNA: TGTGCCAGTAGTATAGGGACAGGGTCCTACGAGCAGTACTTC. It translates to CASSIGTGSYEQYF.

This chain connects TRBV20-1 to TRBJ1-4; D not resolved. V lost 4 bases and J 12 bases, leaving 18 bases between the germline ends. The CDR3 length is 13 residues. CDR1 and CDR2 from the germline V gene are DFQATT and SNEGSKA (reference sequence). The CDR3, as DNA: TGCAGTGCTAACAGTGAGGCGGGCGAAGAACTGTTTTTT. This encodes CSANSEAGEELFF.

About this clonotype itself: One end of the junction fails to match germline, which may point to a read error. The chain couples TRBV12-3 or TRBV12-4 to TRBJ2-1, with TRBD2 matching over 8 bases. The CDR3 consists of 14 residues. CDR3 coding DNA: TGTGCCAGGAGTTTATCCCCAGCGGGAGTAACCCAGTCCTTC. Residues: CARSLSPAGVTQSF.

The V and J genes are TRBV6-1 and TRBJ2-7; D is perhaps TRBD2 (6 bases). The CDR3 runs 13 residues. Germline-derived CDR1 and CDR2 are MNHNS and SASEGT. Deletions cut 6 bases from V and 2 bases from J, with 11 bases between. The CDR3 nucleotides read TGTGCCAGCAGATGGGAGGCCGCCTACGAGCAGTACTTC. This translates into CASRWEAAYEQYF.

This clonotype was detected once. V gene TRBV11-3 combines with J gene TRBJ2-3; D might be TRBD1 (6 bases). The J call is doubtful: the DNA matches TRBJ1-5 better. CDR1 is SGHNT and CDR2 is YENEEA in the germline V gene. The CDR3 contains 16 residues. In DNA, the CDR3 is TGTGCCAGCAGCTTACTAGCGGGGGGCCGTACAGATACGCAGCATTTT. Encoded protein: CASSLLAGGRTDTQHF.